Following are 8 T cell receptor beta chains from one sample sequenced in a study of beta chain features in type 1 diabetes. Expressed TCRB transcripts got sequenced, as all isolated RNA was reverse transcribed. Clones were sequenced by immunoSEQ multiplex PCR, and TCRdb holds only the in-frame ones, with some missing. The repertoire holds more than 550,000 clones, over 13% seen once, with approximately 0.042% in the top ten. Their recognized antigens are unknown. Study-wide findings and caveats: Researchers report that Type 1 diabetes patients had moderately but significantly shorter TCRB CDR3s across all four CD4+ subsets.

The material sequenced was naive CD4+ T cells from blood. These TCRs come from a man aged 18 to 30 with type 1 diabetes.

The rearrangement links TRBV6-5 to TRBJ2-7, with a tentative D call TRBD1 (5 bases). Per germline, CDR1 MNHEY and CDR2 SVGAGI. The V end was cut by 0 bases, the J end by 5 bases, with 14 bases between. The CDR3 is made up of 15 amino acids. In DNA, the CDR3 is TGTGCCAGCAGTTACTCCGGGCAGGGCGTGGACGAGCAGTACTTC. Protein: CASSYSGQGVDEQYF.

This clone was seen just once. This chain joins TRBV5-1 and TRBJ2-7, with 7 bases that match TRBD2. The V segment lost 3 bases and the J segment 5 bases; nucleotides outside the gene matches: 8. In germline, CDR1 is SGHRS, CDR2 YFSETQ. CDR3 size: 14 residues. This CDR3 is CASSSRAGRDEQYF. The CDR3 DNA is TGCGCCAGCAGCTCGCGGGCAGGGAGGGACGAGCAGTACTTC.

The chain couples TRBV27 to TRBJ2-7, with D maybe TRBD1 (6 bases). Trimming removed 5 bases at V and 3 bases at J, with 17 bases between. This CDR3 has 15 residues. Germline lookup yields CDR1 MNHEY and CDR2 SMNVEV (reference sequence). CDR3: CASSLPGTQIYEQYF. The CDR3 coding sequence is TGTGCCAGCAGTCTCCCCGGGACACAAATCTACGAGCAGTACTTC.

This clone was recorded a few times. CDR3 region: CASGLLDSYGYTF. CDR3 sequence (DNA): TGCGCCAGTGGGCTTTTGGATAGCTATGGCTACACCTTC. The chain combines TRBV5-1 with TRBJ1-2; D remains unclear. V lost 8 bases, J lost 4 bases, and 15 bases lay in between. There are 13 residues in the CDR3. Germline loops: CDR1 SGHRS, CDR2 YFSETQ.

The table lists this clone with a few counts. Other DNA sequences from this sample encode an identical CDR3 as well. The V call is TRBV14, the J call TRBJ2-5; D is ambiguous. Germline CDR1 is SGHDN and CDR2 is FVKESK. The CDR3 is made up of 11 amino acids. V lost 0 bases to trimming and J lost 4 bases, with 0 bases between them. CDR3 loop: CASSQEETQYF. CDR3 coding DNA: TGTGCCAGCAGCCAAGAAGAGACCCAGTACTTC.

This chain links TRBV30 with TRBJ2-2; unclear D gene. The CDR3 extends over 13 amino acids. Germline values: CDR1 GTSNPN, CDR2 SVGIG (reference sequence). Deletions cut 1 base from V and 5 bases from J, with 8 bases between. CDR3 coding DNA: TGTGCCTGGAGTGCACAAGTTACCGGGGAGCTGTTTTTT. Residues: CAWSAQVTGELFF.

This clone was seen a few times. The genes are TRBV5-1 and TRBJ2-1; D remains ambiguous. The CDR3 runs 16 residues. The V end lost 4 bases, the J end lost 5 bases, and 19 bases lay between the germline ends. Germline V gene sequence: CDR1 SGHRS, CDR2 YFSETQ. CDR3 amino acids: CASSPVERPFHNEQFF. For the CDR3, the DNA is TGCGCCAGCAGCCCAGTAGAAAGACCCTTCCACAATGAGCAGTTCTTC. The full variable domain, completed using reference TRBV5-1 and TRBJ2-1, is KAGVTQTPRYLIKTRGQQVTLSCSPISGHRSVSWYQQTPGQGLQFLFEYFSETQRNKGNFPGRFSGRQFSNSRSEMNVSTLELGDSALYLCASSPVERPFHNEQFFGPGTRLTVL.

In its sample, this clone was seen many times. The chain recombines TRBV7-9 with TRBJ2-1; TRBD2 aligns across 7 bases. The length of the CDR3 is 14 residues. Trimming took 9 bases from V and 0 from J; bases not matched to a gene: 5. Germline CDR1 reads SEHNR; CDR2 reads FQNEAQ (reference sequence). CDR3 in DNA: TGTGCCAGTGTGGGAGGGAACTCCTACAATGAGCAGTTCTTC. Translated, it gives CASVGGNSYNEQFF.